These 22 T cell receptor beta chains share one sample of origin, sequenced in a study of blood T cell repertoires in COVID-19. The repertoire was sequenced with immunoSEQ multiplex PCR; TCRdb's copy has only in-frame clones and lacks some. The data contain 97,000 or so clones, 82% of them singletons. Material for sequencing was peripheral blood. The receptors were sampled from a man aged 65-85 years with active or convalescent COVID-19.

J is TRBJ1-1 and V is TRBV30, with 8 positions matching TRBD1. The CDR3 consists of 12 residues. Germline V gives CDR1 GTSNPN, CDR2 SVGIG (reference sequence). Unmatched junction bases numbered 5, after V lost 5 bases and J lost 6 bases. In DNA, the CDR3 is TGTGCCTGGGGACAGGGTGGGCCTGAAGCTTTCTTT. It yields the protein CAWGQGGPEAFF.

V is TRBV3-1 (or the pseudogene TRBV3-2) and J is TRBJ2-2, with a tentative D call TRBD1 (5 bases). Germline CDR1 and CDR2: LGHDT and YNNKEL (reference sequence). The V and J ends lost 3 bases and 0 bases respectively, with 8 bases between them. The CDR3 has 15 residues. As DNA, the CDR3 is TGTGCCAGCAGCCACATACAGGCGAACACCGGGGAGCTGTTTTTT. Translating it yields CASSHIQANTGELFF.

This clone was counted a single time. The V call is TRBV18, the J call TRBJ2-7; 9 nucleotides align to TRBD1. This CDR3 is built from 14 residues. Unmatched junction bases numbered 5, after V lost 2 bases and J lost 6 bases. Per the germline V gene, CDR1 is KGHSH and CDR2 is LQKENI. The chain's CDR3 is CASSPWDREGEQYF. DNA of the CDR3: TGTGCCAGCTCACCATGGGACAGGGAAGGCGAGCAGTACTTC.

The CDR3 bases are TGTGCCAGCAGCTTATCTGGACAGGGGGGGTACGAGCAGTACTTC. It specifies CASSLSGQGGYEQYF. The chain links TRBV7-3 to TRBJ2-7; 10 nucleotides align to TRBD1. The germline V gene has CDR1 SGHTA and CDR2 FQGTGA. The CDR3 is 15 amino acids. V shed 2 bases, J shed 4 bases, and the junction held 5 bases outside the gene matches.

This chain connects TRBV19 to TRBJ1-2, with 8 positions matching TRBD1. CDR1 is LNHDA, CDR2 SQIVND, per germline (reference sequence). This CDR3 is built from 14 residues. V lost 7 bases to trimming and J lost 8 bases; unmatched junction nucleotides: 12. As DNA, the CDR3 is TGTGCCAGTATCCCAAACCAGGGGGCTTGGGGCTACACCTTC. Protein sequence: CASIPNQGAWGYTF.

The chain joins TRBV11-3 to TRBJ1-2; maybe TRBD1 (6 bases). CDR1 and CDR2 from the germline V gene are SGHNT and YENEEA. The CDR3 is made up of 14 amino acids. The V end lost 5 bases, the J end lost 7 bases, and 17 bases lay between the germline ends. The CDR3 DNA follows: TGTGCCAGCAGCACCCGGGGCAGGGGTGGTGGCTACACCTTC. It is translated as CASSTRGRGGGYTF.

Here the CDR3 DNA reads TGTGCCAGCAGGCGAGGGAACGGTGAAAAACTGTTTTTT. Its protein is CASRRGNGEKLFF. The chain links TRBV5-6 to TRBJ1-4, with unresolved D. Germline V gives CDR1 SGHDT, CDR2 YYEEEE. CDR3 length equals 13 residues. Trimming removed 5 bases at V and 7 bases at J, with 12 bases between.

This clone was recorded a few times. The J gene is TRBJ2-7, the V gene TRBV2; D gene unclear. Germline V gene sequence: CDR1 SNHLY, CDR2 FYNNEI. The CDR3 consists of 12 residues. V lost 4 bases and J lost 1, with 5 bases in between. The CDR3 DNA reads TGTGCCAGCAGTGCCTCGTCCTACGAGCAGTACTTC. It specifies CASSASSYEQYF. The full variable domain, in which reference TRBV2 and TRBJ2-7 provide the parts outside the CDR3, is EPEVTQTPSHQVTQMGQEVILRCVPISNHLYFYWYRQILGQKVEFLVSFYNNEISEKSEIFDDQFSVERPDGSNFTLKIRSTKLEDSAMYFCASSASSYEQYFGPGTRLTVT.

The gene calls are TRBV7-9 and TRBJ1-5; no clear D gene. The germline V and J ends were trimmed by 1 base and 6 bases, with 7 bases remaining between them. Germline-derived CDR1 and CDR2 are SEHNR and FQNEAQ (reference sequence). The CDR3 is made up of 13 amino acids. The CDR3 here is CASSLGSSQPQHF. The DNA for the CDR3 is TGTGCCAGCAGCTTAGGAAGTAGTCAGCCCCAGCATTTT.

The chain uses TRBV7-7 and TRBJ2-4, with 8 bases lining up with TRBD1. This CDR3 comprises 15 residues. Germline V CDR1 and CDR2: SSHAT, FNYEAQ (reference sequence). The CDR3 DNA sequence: TGTGCTAGCCCCGCAGGGGGCCGGACCAAAAACATTCAGTACTTC. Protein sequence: CASPAGGRTKNIQYF.

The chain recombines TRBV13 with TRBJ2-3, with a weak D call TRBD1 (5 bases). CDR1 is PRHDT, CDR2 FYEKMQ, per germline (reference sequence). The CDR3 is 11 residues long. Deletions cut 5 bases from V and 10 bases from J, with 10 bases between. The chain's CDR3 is CASSPRASQYF. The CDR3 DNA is TGTGCCAGCAGCCCCAGGGCGTCGCAGTATTTT.

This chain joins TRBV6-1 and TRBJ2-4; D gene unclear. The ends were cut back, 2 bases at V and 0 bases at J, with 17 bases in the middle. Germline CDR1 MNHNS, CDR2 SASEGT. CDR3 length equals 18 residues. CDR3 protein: CASSERQSQALAKNIQYF. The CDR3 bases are TGTGCCAGCAGTGAACGACAATCCCAGGCTCTAGCCAAAAACATTCAGTACTTC.

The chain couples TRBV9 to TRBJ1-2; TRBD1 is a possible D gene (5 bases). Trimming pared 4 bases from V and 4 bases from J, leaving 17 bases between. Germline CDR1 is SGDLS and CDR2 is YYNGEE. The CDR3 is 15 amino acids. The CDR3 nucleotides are TGTGCCAGCAGCCTCGACTCGGGCGGGACCTATGGCTACACCTTC. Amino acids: CASSLDSGGTYGYTF.

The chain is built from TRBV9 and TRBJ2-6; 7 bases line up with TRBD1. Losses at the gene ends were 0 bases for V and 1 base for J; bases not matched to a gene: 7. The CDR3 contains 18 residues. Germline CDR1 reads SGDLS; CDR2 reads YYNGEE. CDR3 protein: CASSVALTRGSGANVLTF. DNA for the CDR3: TGTGCCAGCAGCGTAGCTCTGACCAGGGGGTCTGGGGCCAACGTCCTGACTTTC.

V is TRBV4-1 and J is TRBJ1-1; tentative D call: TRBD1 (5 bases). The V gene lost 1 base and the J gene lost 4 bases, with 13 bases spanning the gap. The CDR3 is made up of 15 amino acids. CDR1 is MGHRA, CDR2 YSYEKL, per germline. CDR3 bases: TGCGCCAGCAGCCAAGGCCGTGGGGCCGGCACTGAAGCTTTCTTT. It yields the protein CASSQGRGAGTEAFF.

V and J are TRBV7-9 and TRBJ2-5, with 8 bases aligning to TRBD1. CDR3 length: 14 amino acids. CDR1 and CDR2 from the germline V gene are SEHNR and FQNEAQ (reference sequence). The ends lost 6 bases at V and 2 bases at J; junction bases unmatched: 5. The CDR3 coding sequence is TGTGCCAGCAGTAGCGGACAGGGACAAGAGACCCAGTACTTC. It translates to CASSSGQGQETQYF.

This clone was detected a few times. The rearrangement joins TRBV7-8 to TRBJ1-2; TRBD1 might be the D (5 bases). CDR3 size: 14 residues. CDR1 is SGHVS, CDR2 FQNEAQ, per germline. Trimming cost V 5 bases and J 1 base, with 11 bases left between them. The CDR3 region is CASSRDSNNYGYTF. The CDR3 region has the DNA TGTGCCAGCAGCCGTGACAGCAATAACTATGGCTACACCTTC. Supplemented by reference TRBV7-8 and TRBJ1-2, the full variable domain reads GAGVSQSPRYKVAKRGQDVALRCDPISGHVSLFWYQQALGQGPEFLTYFQNEAQLDKSGLPSDRFFAERPEGSVSTLKIQRTQQEDSAVYLCASSRDSNNYGYTFGSGTRLTVV.

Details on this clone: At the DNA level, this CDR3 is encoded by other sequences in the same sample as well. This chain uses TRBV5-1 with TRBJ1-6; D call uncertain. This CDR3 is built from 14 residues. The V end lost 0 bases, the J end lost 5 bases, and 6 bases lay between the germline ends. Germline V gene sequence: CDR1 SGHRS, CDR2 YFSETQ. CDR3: CASSLGGDNSPLHF. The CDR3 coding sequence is TGCGCCAGCAGCTTGGGCGGGGATAATTCACCCCTCCACTTT. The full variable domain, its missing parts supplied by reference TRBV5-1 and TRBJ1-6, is KAGVTQTPRYLIKTRGQQVTLSCSPISGHRSVSWYQQTPGQGLQFLFEYFSETQRNKGNFPGRFSGRQFSNSRSEMNVSTLELGDSALYLCASSLGGDNSPLHFGNGTRLTVT.

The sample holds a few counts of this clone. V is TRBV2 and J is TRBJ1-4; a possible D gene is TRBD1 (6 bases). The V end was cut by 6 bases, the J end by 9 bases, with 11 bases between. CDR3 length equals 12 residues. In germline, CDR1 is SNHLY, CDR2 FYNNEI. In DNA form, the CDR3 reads TGTGCCAGCAGCGAACAGGGCCAAAAACTGTTTTTT. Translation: CASSEQGQKLFF.

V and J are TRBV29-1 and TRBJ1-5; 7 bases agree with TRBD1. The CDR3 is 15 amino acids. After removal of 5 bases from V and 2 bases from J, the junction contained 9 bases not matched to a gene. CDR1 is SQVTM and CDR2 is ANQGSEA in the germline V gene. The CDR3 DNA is TGCAGCGTTCAAATGCAGGGGGACGGCAATCAGCCCCAGCATTTT. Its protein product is CSVQMQGDGNQPQHF. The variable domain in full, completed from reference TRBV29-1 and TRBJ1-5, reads SAVISQKPSRDICQRGTSLTIQCQVDSQVTMMFWYRQQPGQSLTLIATANQGSEATYESGFVIDKFPISRPNLTFSTLTVSNMSPEDSSIYLCSVQMQGDGNQPQHFGDGTRLSIL.

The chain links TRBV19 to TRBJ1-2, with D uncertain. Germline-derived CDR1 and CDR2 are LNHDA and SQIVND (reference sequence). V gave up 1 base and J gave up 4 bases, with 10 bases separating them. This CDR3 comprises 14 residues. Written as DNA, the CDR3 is TGTGCCAGTAGTATAGTGGGAGAAGTCTATGGCTACACCTTC. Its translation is CASSIVGEVYGYTF.

CDR3 sequence: CASSQFPRTGPGEPQHF. CDR3 nucleotide sequence: TGTGCCAGCAGCCAGTTCCCAAGGACAGGCCCCGGGGAGCCCCAGCATTTT. This chain links TRBV7-2 with TRBJ1-5; 7 bases fit TRBD1. The ends lost 5 bases at V and 8 bases at J; junction bases unmatched: 18. The CDR3 covers 17 residues. Germline V gives CDR1 SGHTA, CDR2 FQGNSA. Variable domain in full (rest from reference TRBV7-2 and TRBJ1-5): GAGVSQSPSNKVTEKGKDVELRCDPISGHTALYWYRQSLGQGLEFLIYFQGNSAPDKSGLPSDRFSAERTGGSVSTLTIQRTQQEDSAVYLCASSQFPRTGPGEPQHFGDGTRLSIL.